Presented here are 14 T cell receptor beta chains from one specimen sequenced in a study of identical twins. MiXCR, run by TCRdb on the 5' RACE reads, gives a single entry per CDR3 protein. Of 1.5 million or so distinct CDR3 sequences listed, more than 30% are singletons. The sequenced sample was cord blood. Source of these receptors: a newborn girl in good health.

The V call is TRBV12-3 or TRBV12-4, the J call TRBJ1-2; maybe TRBD1 (6 bases). There are 13 residues in the CDR3. Trimming shortened V by 3 bases and J by 6 bases, and 11 bases separated the two germline ends. CDR3 nucleotides: TGTGCCAGCAGTTTCTCGGACAGAGATGGCTACACCTTC. Protein sequence: CASSFSDRDGYTF.

To note about this clonotype: With a much larger clone just one base away, this may be a read error. This chain links TRBV5-5 with TRBJ1-6; D unclear. The V gene's germline CDR1 is SGHKS and CDR2 YYEKEE (reference sequence). The CDR3 contains 16 residues. The V and J ends lost 1 base and 0 bases respectively, with 8 bases between them. The CDR3 here is CASSLWESSYNSPLHF. The CDR3 DNA reads as TGTGCCAGCAGCTTGTGGGAGAGCTCCTATAATTCACCCCTCCACTTT.

V gene TRBV4-2 combines with J gene TRBJ1-6; 7 bases map to TRBD1. V shed 0 bases and J 6 bases; nucleotides not matched to a gene: 2. The V gene's germline CDR1 is LGHNA and CDR2 YNFKEQ. This CDR3 spans 15 amino acids. The CDR3 here is CASSQDRGFNSPLHF. The CDR3 nucleotides are TGTGCCAGCAGCCAAGACAGGGGGTTTAATTCACCCCTCCACTTT.

This clonotype occurred a few times. The CDR3 is CASSLTGGRNSPLHF. In DNA, the CDR3 is TGTGCCAGCAGTTTAACAGGGGGTCGGAATTCACCCCTCCACTTT. The rearrangement links TRBV27 to TRBJ1-6; 8 nucleotides match TRBD1. The CDR3 contains 15 residues. Germline loops: CDR1 MNHEY, CDR2 SMNVEV (reference sequence). The V segment lost 2 bases and the J segment 7 bases; nucleotides outside the gene matches: 4.

The J gene is TRBJ2-5, the V gene TRBV28; TRBD2 agrees at 11 bases. The end of the DNA is better explained by TRBJ2-7, so the J call may be wrong. Per germline, CDR1 MDHEN and CDR2 SYDVKM. CDR3 length equals 16 residues. The CDR3 sequence is CASSLLLLAGDGEQYF. The CDR3 coding sequence is TGTGCCAGCAGTTTATTGTTACTAGCGGGAGATGGCGAGCAGTACTTC.

This clonotype occurred a few times. The chain recombines TRBV5-1 with TRBJ1-1; 7 nucleotides agree with TRBD1. The CDR3 consists of 15 residues. Germline values: CDR1 SGHRS, CDR2 YFSETQ. V lost 4 bases and J lost 7; bases outside the gene matches: 13. The CDR3 DNA reads TGCGCCAGCAGCGGCAACGGACAGGTGGGATTTGAAGCTTTCTTT. Translating it yields CASSGNGQVGFEAFF. Drawing the rest from reference TRBV5-1 and TRBJ1-1, the complete variable domain is KAGVTQTPRYLIKTRGQQVTLSCSPISGHRSVSWYQQTPGQGLQFLFEYFSETQRNKGNFPGRFSGRQFSNSRSEMNVSTLELGDSALYLCASSGNGQVGFEAFFGQGTRLTVV.

This clonotype was recorded a few times. The V and J genes are TRBV7-2 and TRBJ1-4, with D hard to call. CDR3 length: 14 amino acids. The V gene lost 2 bases and the J gene lost 9 bases, with 13 bases spanning the gap. CDR1 SGHTA and CDR2 FQGNSA come from the germline V gene. The chain's CDR3 is CASSLWGSEKKLFF. The CDR3 coding sequence is TGTGCCAGCAGCTTATGGGGTTCAGAAAAAAAACTGTTTTTT.

This rearrangement joins TRBV27 to TRBJ2-1; D may be TRBD1 or TRBD2 (6 bases each). The CDR3 is 15 amino acids. V was shortened by 3 bases and J by 8 bases, with 17 bases between the two germline ends. CDR1 is MNHEY and CDR2 is SMNVEV in the germline V gene (reference sequence). The CDR3: CASSFRLGGYDEQFF. The CDR3 DNA reads TGTGCCAGCAGTTTCCGCCTAGGGGGGTATGATGAGCAGTTCTTC.

For this clonotype: Its ends do not fully match the called genes, so a read error is possible. The rearrangement joins TRBV13 to TRBJ2-3; possibly TRBD1 or TRBD2 for D (6 bases each). The CDR3 sequence is 17 residues long. The germline V gene encodes CDR1 PRHDT and CDR2 FYEKMQ (reference sequence). The CDR3 protein is CASSPEVGREQGDAQYF. The DNA of the CDR3 is TGTGCCAGCAGCCCAGAGGTGGGGCGGGAACAGGGAGATGCGCAGTATTTT.

The CDR3 loop reads CATRQGASTDTQYF. As DNA, the CDR3 is TGTGCCACCCGACAGGGGGCTAGCACAGATACGCAGTATTTT. The chain combines TRBV10-3 with TRBJ2-3; 10 nucleotides line up with TRBD1. V shed 10 bases and J 0 bases; nucleotides not matched to a gene: 4. Germline values: CDR1 ENHRY, CDR2 SYGVKD. The CDR3 totals 14 residues.

This clonotype was observed a few times. The genes are TRBV20-1 and TRBJ2-1, with TRBD1 as a possible D gene (6 bases). The V and J ends lost 3 bases and 0 bases respectively, with 9 bases between them. The CDR3 has 14 amino acids. Germline V gene sequence: CDR1 DFQATT, CDR2 SNEGSKA (reference sequence). CDR3 residues: CSASRDNSYNEQFF. The DNA for the CDR3 is TGCAGTGCTAGTAGGGACAACTCCTACAATGAGCAGTTCTTC.

The chain is built from TRBV5-1 and TRBJ1-1, with unresolved D. Germline V lookup: CDR1 SGHRS, CDR2 YFSETQ. The length of the CDR3 is 15 residues. V gave up 0 bases and J gave up 1 base, with 10 bases separating them. This CDR3 is CASSLVTGKNTEAFF. The CDR3 DNA is TGCGCCAGCAGCTTGGTAACGGGCAAGAACACTGAAGCTTTCTTT.

This clonotype was seen a few times. The J gene is TRBJ2-1, the V gene TRBV20-1; D gene unclear. V gave up 7 bases and J gave up 2 bases, with 9 bases separating them. CDR3 length: 12 residues. Germline loops: CDR1 DFQATT, CDR2 SNEGSKA (reference sequence). CDR3 residues: CSGIPTYNEQFF. CDR3 in DNA: TGCAGTGGGATTCCAACCTACAATGAGCAGTTCTTC.

As concerns this clonotype: Sequence at one end of the junction differs from germline and may be a read error. The chain employs TRBV24-1 and TRBJ1-5; no clear D gene. Germline-derived CDR1 and CDR2 are KGHDR and SFDVKD. The CDR3 runs to 16 residues. CDR3 bases: TGTGCCGCCAGTGCCGCGGAGGGAACATTCAATCAGCCCCAGCATTTT. Residues: CAASAAEGTFNQPQHF.